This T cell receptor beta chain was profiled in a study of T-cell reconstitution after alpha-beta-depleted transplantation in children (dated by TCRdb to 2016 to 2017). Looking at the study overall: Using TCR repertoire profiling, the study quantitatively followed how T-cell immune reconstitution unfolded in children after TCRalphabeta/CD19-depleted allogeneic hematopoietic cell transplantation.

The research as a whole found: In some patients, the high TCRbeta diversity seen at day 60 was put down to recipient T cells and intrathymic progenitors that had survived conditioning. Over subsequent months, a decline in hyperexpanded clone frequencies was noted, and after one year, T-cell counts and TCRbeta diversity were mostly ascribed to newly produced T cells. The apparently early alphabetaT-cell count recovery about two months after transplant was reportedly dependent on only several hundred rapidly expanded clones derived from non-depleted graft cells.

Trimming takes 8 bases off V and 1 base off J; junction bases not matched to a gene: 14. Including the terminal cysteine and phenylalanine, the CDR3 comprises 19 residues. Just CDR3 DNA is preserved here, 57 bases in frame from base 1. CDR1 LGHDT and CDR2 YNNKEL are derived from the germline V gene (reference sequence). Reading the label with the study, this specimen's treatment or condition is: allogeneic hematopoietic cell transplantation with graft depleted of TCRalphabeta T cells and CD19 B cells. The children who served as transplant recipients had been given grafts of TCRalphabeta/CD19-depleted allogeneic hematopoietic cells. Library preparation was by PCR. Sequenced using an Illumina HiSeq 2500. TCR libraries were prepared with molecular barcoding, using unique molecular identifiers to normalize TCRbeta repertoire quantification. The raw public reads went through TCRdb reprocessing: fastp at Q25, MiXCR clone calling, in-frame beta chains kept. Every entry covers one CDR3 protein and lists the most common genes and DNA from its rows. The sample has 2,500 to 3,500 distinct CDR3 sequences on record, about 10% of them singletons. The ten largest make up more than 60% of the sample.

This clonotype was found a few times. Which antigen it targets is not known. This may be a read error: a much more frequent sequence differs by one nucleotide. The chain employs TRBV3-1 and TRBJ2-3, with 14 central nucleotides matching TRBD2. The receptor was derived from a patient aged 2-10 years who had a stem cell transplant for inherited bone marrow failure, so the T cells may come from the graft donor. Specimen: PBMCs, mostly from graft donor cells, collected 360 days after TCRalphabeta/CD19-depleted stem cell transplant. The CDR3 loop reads CASCSGTSGSRPGTDTQYF. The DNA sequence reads TGTGCCAGCTGTTCGGGGACTAGCGGGAGTCGACCCGGCACAGATACGCAGTATTTT.